Following are 19 T cell receptor beta chains from one sample sequenced in a study of CD8+ T cells in alopecia areata (dated 2018 in TCRdb). The method was the immunoSEQ multiplex PCR assay. RNA was extracted from all samples and reverse transcribed into cDNA as template for TCR sequencing. TCRdb took this table from immuneACCESS and kept in-frame rearrangements with V and J called. Such tables lack part of the clones; where checked against another copy, unresolved V genes explain under half of the gap, and the rest is unexplained. Within this sample are about 200,000 clones, with 50% to 65% of them counted one time only. 0.45% of the sample comes from the top ten. The sample's time point label, in plain terms: baseline before oral tofacitinib. The sequencing used CD4+ T cells sorted from blood, collected at week 0. These receptors originate from a human donor with alopecia areata.

The rearrangement links TRBV13 to TRBJ2-4, with 8 bases that match TRBD1. V was clipped by 5 bases and J by 2 bases; unmatched bases: 5. Looked up from germline, CDR1 is PRHDT and CDR2 is FYEKMQ (reference sequence). CDR3 length equals 15 residues. Written as DNA, the CDR3 is TGTGCCAGCAGCCGCAGGGGGCAGACCAAAAACATTCAGTACTTC. Encoded protein: CASSRRGQTKNIQYF.

This chain joins TRBV4-1 and TRBJ2-5; D gene unclear. The CDR3 sequence is 13 residues long. Deletions cut 2 bases from V and 5 bases from J, with 9 bases between. The germline gives CDR1 MGHRA, CDR2 YSYEKL. The CDR3: CASSQQPGETQYF. CDR3 nucleotide sequence: TGCGCCAGCAGCCAACAGCCCGGGGAGACCCAGTACTTC.

The rearrangement uses TRBV5-1 and TRBJ2-4; D call uncertain. The length of the CDR3 is 14 residues. V was cut by 3 bases and J by 0 bases, with 7 bases left in between. CDR1 is SGHRS and CDR2 is YFSETQ in the germline V gene. The CDR3 sequence is CASSSYLAKNIQYF. CDR3 DNA: TGCGCCAGCAGCTCGTATCTAGCCAAAAACATTCAGTACTTC.

This clone was counted a few times. The chain couples TRBV27 to TRBJ2-1, with TRBD2 identical over 8 bases. The CDR3 is 15 amino acids. Germline CDR1 is MNHEY and CDR2 is SMNVEV (reference sequence). Germline trimming cut 5 bases from V and 2 bases from J; bases unmatched to any gene: 5. CDR3 region: CASSPGGAPYNEQFF. In DNA form, the CDR3 reads TGTGCCAGCAGTCCCGGGGGGGCTCCCTACAATGAGCAGTTCTTC.

This clone was observed many times. The chain couples TRBV10-2 to TRBJ2-2; no firm D call. Trimming shortened V by 2 bases and J by 8 bases, and 9 bases separated the two germline ends. The length of the CDR3 is 13 residues. CDR1 and CDR2 (germline): WSHSY, SAAADI. Written as DNA, the CDR3 is TGCGCCAGCAGTGAGGCACAACTAGGGGAGCTGTTTTTT. Protein product: CASSEAQLGELFF.

A few counts support this clone. The chain recombines TRBV29-1 with TRBJ1-1; D is uncertain. The V and J ends lost 5 bases and 1 base respectively, with 8 bases between them. The CDR3 spans 12 residues. Germline loops: CDR1 SQVTM, CDR2 ANQGSEA. The CDR3 region has the DNA TGCAGCGTTCTCGGGCGGAACACTGAAGCTTTCTTT. Protein sequence: CSVLGRNTEAFF.

The V call is TRBV2, the J call TRBJ2-5; D not resolved. Germline CDR1 reads SNHLY; CDR2 reads FYNNEI. The CDR3 runs 14 residues. The V end was cut by 4 bases, the J end by 2 bases, with 11 bases between. The chain's CDR3 is CASSVSQPQETQYF. The CDR3 DNA reads TGTGCCAGCAGTGTCTCACAGCCGCAAGAGACCCAGTACTTC.

The chain uses TRBV29-1 and TRBJ1-1; D uncertain. Germline CDR1 reads SQVTM; CDR2 reads ANQGSEA. The CDR3 sequence is 14 residues long. Between the trimmed V and J ends, which lost 4 bases and 4 bases, there was a span of 16 bases. DNA for the CDR3: TGCAGCGTTGTTTCTCAGACGGGGTTCACTGAAGCTTTCTTT. Translated, it gives CSVVSQTGFTEAFF.

The chain links TRBV18 to TRBJ1-6, with TRBD1 matching 8 bases. The germline CDR1 and CDR2 sequences are KGHSH and LQKENI. Trimming at V came to 3 bases and at J to 6 bases, leaving 4 bases not matched to a gene. The CDR3 is made up of 15 amino acids. The CDR3 DNA is TGTGCCAGCTCACCGCAGGGGGCAGTTAATTCACCCCTCCACTTT. Its protein is CASSPQGAVNSPLHF.

This chain links TRBV6-1 with TRBJ1-2, with 7 bases aligning to TRBD1. With V trimmed by 1 base and J by 3 bases, 5 bases remained unmatched. The CDR3 is 15 amino acids. From germline, CDR1 is MNHNS and CDR2 SASEGT. The CDR3 nucleotides read TGTGCCAGCAGTGAAGAGACGACAGGGTACTATGGCTACACCTTC. Its protein is CASSEETTGYYGYTF.

V and J are TRBV4-1 and TRBJ2-7; 10 nucleotides agree with TRBD1. This CDR3 comprises 14 residues. Germline V CDR1 and CDR2: MGHRA, YSYEKL. V dropped 7 bases and J dropped 3; count of bases not matched to a gene: 6. The DNA for the CDR3 is TGCGCCAGCAAGAGGACAGGGGGTAACTACGAGCAGTACTTC. It encodes CASKRTGGNYEQYF.

V usage is TRBV5-1 and J usage is TRBJ2-3; D is ambiguous. The CDR3 totals 14 residues. CDR1 is SGHRS, CDR2 YFSETQ, per germline. V lost 5 bases and J lost 2, with 12 bases in between. The CDR3 loop reads CASRSMEATDTQYF. In nucleotides, the CDR3 is TGCGCCAGCAGGAGCATGGAAGCCACAGATACGCAGTATTTT.

The V gene is TRBV6-1, the J gene TRBJ1-4; maybe TRBD1 (5 bases). Germline loops: CDR1 MNHNS, CDR2 SASEGT. V lost 3 bases and J lost 2, with 13 bases in between. There are 16 residues in the CDR3. The CDR3 DNA follows: TGTGCCAGCAGTGATCTGCAGGGTAGCACTAATGAAAAACTGTTTTTT. This gives the protein CASSDLQGSTNEKLFF.

The chain employs TRBV30 and TRBJ2-4, with D perhaps matching TRBD2 (6 bases). The CDR3 is 14 amino acids. Trimming cost V 3 bases and J 7 bases, with 16 bases left between them. The germline V gene has CDR1 GTSNPN and CDR2 SVGIG (reference sequence). CDR3: CAWSVGSAENIQYF. The CDR3 nucleotides are TGTGCCTGGAGCGTCGGGAGCGCGGAGAACATTCAGTACTTC.

This clone was counted between two and nine times. The chain couples TRBV5-1 to TRBJ2-3, with D uncertain. Germline CDR1 SGHRS, CDR2 YFSETQ. The length of the CDR3 is 15 residues. V was pared by 5 bases and J by 3 bases, with 16 bases between. CDR3 sequence (DNA): TGCGCCAGCAGGCCTACTAATTTTGGGACAGATACGCAGTATTTT. Residues: CASRPTNFGTDTQYF.

Only a few counts were recorded for this clone. The V and J genes are TRBV7-9 and TRBJ2-7; maybe TRBD2 (6 bases). The CDR3 is 14 amino acids. Trimming shortened V by 3 bases and J by 3 bases, and 12 bases separated the two germline ends. Germline V gene data show CDR1 as SEHNR and CDR2 as FQNEAQ (reference sequence). CDR3 in DNA: TGTGCCAGCAGCTTCGGGGGTTCCCTCTACGAGCAGTACTTC. Protein: CASSFGGSLYEQYF.

This chain uses TRBV5-4 with TRBJ1-2; 7 nucleotides match TRBD1. The V gene's germline CDR1 is SGHNT and CDR2 YYREEE (reference sequence). After removal of 4 bases from V and 2 bases from J, the junction contained 2 bases not matched to a gene. CDR3 length equals 13 residues. CDR3 bases: TGTGCCAGCAGCCCGACAGGGAACTATGGCTACACCTTC. Encoded protein: CASSPTGNYGYTF. The full variable domain, in which reference TRBV5-4 and TRBJ1-2 provide the parts outside the CDR3, is ETGVTQSPTHLIKTRGQQVTLRCSSQSGHNTVSWYQQALGQGPQFIFQYYREEENGRGNFPPRFSGLQFPNYSSELNVNALELDDSALYLCASSPTGNYGYTFGSGTRLTVV.

The chain combines TRBV7-9 with TRBJ1-6, with no clear D. The V gene lost 3 bases and the J gene lost 6 bases, with 6 bases spanning the gap. Germline V gene sequence: CDR1 SEHNR, CDR2 FQNEAQ (reference sequence). The CDR3 has 13 residues. This CDR3 reads CASSFAGNSPLHF. The CDR3 coding sequence is TGTGCCAGCAGCTTTGCGGGTAATTCACCCCTCCACTTT.

The chain combines TRBV4-2 with TRBJ2-7, with D possibly matching TRBD2 (7 bases). V was cut by 1 base and J by 3 bases, with 25 bases left in between. Germline V lookup: CDR1 LGHNA, CDR2 YNFKEQ. The CDR3 totals 19 residues. For the CDR3, the DNA is TGTGCCAGCAGCCAAGGTTATGTCTTGTGGGGGGCTAGCGGCTACGAGCAGTACTTC. Translating gives CASSQGYVLWGASGYEQYF.